A selection of T cell receptor beta chains follows, all from one sample in a study of neurological immune-mediated disorders. Using its own MiXCR run on the 5' RACE reads, TCRdb lists one record per CDR3 protein. The sample has 40,000 or so distinct CDR3 sequences, around 10% seen once. Sequences were obtained from PBMCs. These receptors all come from a man aged 60 to 75 with HTLV-1-associated myelopathy (HAM/TSP). Both conserved end residues are part of each CDR3. D genes are given only for firm matches. Clone size appears in some rows only: once, few, many, or a class for an expanded clone.

clone_size: many
j_call: TRBJ2-7
v_call: TRBV20-1
d_call: NA
cdr3_nt: TGCAGTGCTAGACGTAGACAGGTTTCCGGCGAGCAGTACTTC
cdr3_aa: CSARRRQVSGEQYF

clone_size: many
j_call: TRBJ2-1
v_call: TRBV25-1
d_call: TRBD2
cdr3_nt: TGTGCCAGCAGTGGGTTGCTAGCGGAGTACAATGAGCAGTTCTTC
cdr3_aa: CASSGLLAEYNEQFF

clone_size: many
j_call: TRBJ2-7
v_call: TRBV27
d_call: TRBD2
cdr3_nt: TGTGCCAGCAGTTTTCTAGCGGGACAGTCCTACGAGCAGTACTTC
cdr3_aa: CASSFLAGQSYEQYF

clone_size: many
j_call: TRBJ1-2
v_call: TRBV5-6
d_call: TRBD1
cdr3_nt: TGTGCCAGCAGCTTGCCCGGCGTCAGGGGGCATGGCTACACCTTC
cdr3_aa: CASSLPGVRGHGYTF

clone_size: few
j_call: TRBJ2-5
v_call: TRBV7-2
d_call: NA
cdr3_nt: TGTGCCAGCAGCTTGGGGGGTCGCGAGACCCAGTACTTC
cdr3_aa: CASSLGGRETQYF

clone_size: many
j_call: TRBJ2-5
v_call: TRBV29-1
d_call: TRBD2
cdr3_nt: TGCAGTGCGGGGGGCCTGGCCGGGGGAGGTGGAGAGACCCAGTACTTC
cdr3_aa: CSAGGLAGGGGETQYF

clone_size: many
j_call: TRBJ2-7
v_call: TRBV4-1
d_call: TRBD1
cdr3_nt: TGCGCCAGCAGCCAAGATTATACAGGGGGTTACGACTACGAGCAGTACTTC
cdr3_aa: CASSQDYTGGYDYEQYF

clone_size: many
j_call: TRBJ1-1
v_call: TRBV20-1
d_call: NA
cdr3_nt: TGCAGTGCTAGAGATCACCGGGGCCCGAACACTGAAGCTTTCTTT
cdr3_aa: CSARDHRGPNTEAFF

clone_size: many
j_call: TRBJ2-1
v_call: TRBV5-1
d_call: NA
cdr3_nt: TGCGCCAGCAGCTTGGAAGTATCTTACAATGAGCAGTTCTTC
cdr3_aa: CASSLEVSYNEQFF

clone_size: many
j_call: TRBJ1-1
v_call: TRBV27
d_call: NA
cdr3_nt: TGTGCCAGCAGTTTAGGGCAGGGGCAAGCTTTCTTT
cdr3_aa: CASSLGQGQAFF

clone_size: many
j_call: TRBJ2-2
v_call: TRBV20-1
d_call: TRBD2
cdr3_nt: TGCAGTGCTAGAGACCCGACTAGCGGGAGTTTCGGGGAGCTGTTTTTT
cdr3_aa: CSARDPTSGSFGELFF

clone_size: many
j_call: TRBJ1-1
v_call: TRBV20-1
d_call: NA
cdr3_nt: TGCAGTGCTAGAGAGAGGGAGGTAGGGACTGAAGCTTTCTTT
cdr3_aa: CSAREREVGTEAFF

clone_size: many
j_call: TRBJ2-1
v_call: TRBV4-2
d_call: NA
cdr3_nt: TGTGCCAGCAGCCAAGAACTGCACTACAATGAGCAGTTCTTC
cdr3_aa: CASSQELHYNEQFF

clone_size: many
j_call: TRBJ2-1
v_call: TRBV5-1
d_call: TRBD2
cdr3_nt: TGCGCCAGCAGCTTGTCGGGAGGGGGCAATGAGCAGTTCTTC
cdr3_aa: CASSLSGGGNEQFF

clone_size: NA
j_call: TRBJ2-1
v_call: TRBV29-1
d_call: TRBD2
cdr3_nt: TGCAGCGTATCGAGCGGGAGAGGGTGGGATGAGCAGTTCTTC
cdr3_aa: CSVSSGRGWDEQFF

clone_size: many
j_call: TRBJ2-6
v_call: TRBV10-3
d_call: TRBD1
cdr3_nt: TGTGCCATCAGTGAAAGGTGGCAGGGGGCCTCCTCTGGGGCCAACGTCCTGACTTTC
cdr3_aa: CAISERWQGASSGANVLTF

clone_size: many
j_call: TRBJ2-7
v_call: TRBV20-1
d_call: TRBD1
cdr3_nt: TGCAGTGCTCACGACAGGGCCCACGGATACGAGCAGTACTTC
cdr3_aa: CSAHDRAHGYEQYF

clone_size: many
j_call: TRBJ1-4
v_call: TRBV14
d_call: TRBD1
cdr3_nt: TGTGCCAGCAGCCAGTCGACAGGGGCGGGAAAACTGTTTTTT
cdr3_aa: CASSQSTGAGKLFF

clone_size: many
j_call: TRBJ2-1
v_call: TRBV29-1
d_call: TRBD2
cdr3_nt: TGCAGCGTTACCCTCCACCTATCCGGGACGGGGGGGGTCAATGAGCAGTTCTTC
cdr3_aa: CSVTLHLSGTGGVNEQFF

clone_size: many
j_call: TRBJ1-1
v_call: TRBV5-5
d_call: NA
cdr3_nt: TGTGCCAGCAGCTTGGAGCCGTCAGGGAGTACTGAAGCTTTCTTT
cdr3_aa: CASSLEPSGSTEAFF